One sample yielded the 23 T cell receptor beta chains listed below, sequenced in a study of blood T cell repertoires in COVID-19. Libraries were prepared by immunoSEQ multiplex PCR; TCRdb keeps only in-frame clonotypes and omits some of them. The table has fewer than 350,000 clones, roughly nine tenths seen once. Sequencing used peripheral blood. These receptors came from a woman in her thirties with COVID-19, enrolled during active disease.

The chain couples TRBV7-9 to TRBJ1-1; TRBD1 aligns across 12 bases. Germline CDR1 reads SEHNR; CDR2 reads FQNEAQ (reference sequence). This CDR3 contains 16 residues. The V and J ends lost 2 bases and 5 bases, in that order; junction bases with no gene match: 6. This chain's CDR3 is CASSLQGTGGRTEAFF. For the CDR3, the DNA is TGTGCCAGCAGCTTACAAGGGACAGGGGGCCGGACTGAAGCTTTCTTT.

This chain uses TRBV29-1 with TRBJ1-2; weak D call: TRBD1 (5 bases). The CDR3 extends over 14 amino acids. Germline CDR1 SQVTM, CDR2 ANQGSEA. V lost 4 bases to trimming and J lost 4 bases, with 16 bases between them. DNA for the CDR3: TGCAGCGTTGGGCCCAGACAGAGTCTCTATGGCTACACCTTC. This encodes CSVGPRQSLYGYTF.

J is TRBJ2-2 and V is TRBV5-1; possible D gene TRBD2, 6 bases. V lost 2 bases and J 5 bases, leaving 13 bases between the germline ends. Germline CDR1 is SGHRS and CDR2 is YFSETQ. The CDR3 length is 15 residues. The CDR3 protein is CASSFGAGRTGELFF. CDR3 bases: TGCGCCAGCAGCTTCGGGGCAGGGAGGACCGGGGAGCTGTTTTTT. Full variable domain (outside the CDR3, taken from reference TRBV5-1 and TRBJ2-2): KAGVTQTPRYLIKTRGQQVTLSCSPISGHRSVSWYQQTPGQGLQFLFEYFSETQRNKGNFPGRFSGRQFSNSRSEMNVSTLELGDSALYLCASSFGAGRTGELFFGEGSRLTVL.

The genes are TRBV11-2 and TRBJ2-1, with 11 bases lining up with TRBD1. CDR1 and CDR2 from the germline V gene are SGHAT and FQNNGV. The CDR3 covers 16 residues. The junction had 7 bases not matched to a gene; V was cut back by 5 bases and J by 4 bases. The CDR3 here is CASSPRTGGGYNEQFF. The CDR3 nucleotides are TGTGCCAGCAGCCCTAGGACAGGGGGCGGATACAATGAGCAGTTCTTC.

The chain has TRBV5-1 and TRBJ2-1; D is undetermined. The CDR3 sequence is 13 residues long. The germline V gene encodes CDR1 SGHRS and CDR2 YFSETQ. With 0 bases removed from V and 10 bases from J, the gap between germline ends came to 11 bases. The CDR3, as DNA: TGCGCCAGCAGCTTGGGCTGGAGATCCGAGCAGTTCTTC. This encodes CASSLGWRSEQFF.

This clone was picked up one time. The V and J genes are TRBV5-6 and TRBJ1-2; tentatively, D is TRBD1 (6 bases). Germline V gene data show CDR1 as SGHDT and CDR2 as YYEEEE. The ends were cut back, 3 bases at V and 5 bases at J, with 11 bases in the middle. The CDR3 is made up of 13 amino acids. CDR3 in amino acids: CASSWDTRYGYTF. CDR3 nucleotides: TGTGCCAGCAGCTGGGACACAAGGTATGGCTACACCTTC.

The chain has TRBV18 and TRBJ2-5; possibly TRBD2 for D (7 bases). The CDR3 contains 16 residues. V was clipped by 2 bases and J by 2 bases, with 15 bases between them. The germline V gene has CDR1 KGHSH and CDR2 LQKENI. CDR3 loop: CASSPIRGALQETQYF. The CDR3 DNA sequence: TGTGCCAGCTCACCAATACGGGGGGCCTTACAAGAGACCCAGTACTTC.

The CDR3 region has the DNA TGCGCCAGCAGCTTAGTTGGACAGGCGCCCGAGGAACTGTTTTTT. Its translation is CASSLVGQAPEELFF. The gene calls are TRBV5-1 and TRBJ1-4, with 7 bases fitting TRBD1. The germline V gene encodes CDR1 SGHRS and CDR2 YFSETQ. The length of the CDR3 is 15 residues. The V and J ends lost 2 bases and 12 bases, in that order; junction bases with no gene match: 13.

The chain is built from TRBV28 and TRBJ2-1, with 8 bases that match TRBD2. The CDR3 totals 16 residues. J was trimmed by 3 bases and V by 1 base; bases with no gene match: 5. Germline values: CDR1 MDHEN, CDR2 SYDVKM. CDR3 loop: CASSLSAGGLYNEQFF. As DNA, the CDR3 is TGTGCCAGCAGTTTATCGGCGGGGGGCCTCTACAATGAGCAGTTCTTC. Full variable domain (remainder filled in from reference TRBV28 and TRBJ2-1): DVKVTQSSRYLVKRTGEKVFLECVQDMDHENMFWYRQDPGLGLRLIYFSYDVKMKEKGDIPEGYSVSREKKERFSLILESASTNQTSMYLCASSLSAGGLYNEQFFGPGTRLTVL.

V usage is TRBV11-2 and J usage is TRBJ2-5, with 7 bases fitting TRBD1. Germline CDR1 reads SGHAT; CDR2 reads FQNNGV. CDR3 length: 18 residues. J gave up 5 bases and V 3 bases, and 18 bases lay outside the gene matches. The CDR3 sequence: CASSFPRFTGAQRETQYF. The CDR3, as DNA: TGTGCCAGCAGCTTCCCACGGTTTACAGGGGCCCAAAGGGAGACCCAGTACTTC.

This rearrangement joins TRBV18 to TRBJ2-7; 7 bases align to TRBD2. Losses at the gene ends were 1 base for V and 5 bases for J; bases not matched to a gene: 5. The CDR3 is 14 amino acids. Germline-derived CDR1 and CDR2 are KGHSH and LQKENI. CDR3 amino acids: CASSPRLADNEQYF. CDR3 DNA sequence: TGTGCCAGCTCACCACGGCTAGCGGATAACGAGCAGTACTTC.

The chain recombines TRBV5-1 with TRBJ2-7; 10 bases agree with TRBD1. The CDR3 is 15 residues long. With V trimmed by 4 bases and J by 3 bases, 7 bases remained unmatched. Germline CDR1 reads SGHRS; CDR2 reads YFSETQ. In DNA form, the CDR3 reads TGCGCCAGCAGCCCGGCCGGGACAGGGGTCTACGAGCAGTACTTC. Translation gives CASSPAGTGVYEQYF.

The V and J genes are TRBV5-1 and TRBJ1-1, with D hard to call. Germline V gives CDR1 SGHRS, CDR2 YFSETQ. This CDR3 has 15 residues. The V end was cut by 4 bases, the J end by 1 base, with 14 bases between. DNA for the CDR3: TGCGCCAGCAGCCGGCCCTCCACGGGGAACACTGAAGCTTTCTTT. Encoded protein: CASSRPSTGNTEAFF.

V usage is TRBV5-1 and J usage is TRBJ2-2; maybe TRBD1 (6 bases). In germline, CDR1 is SGHRS, CDR2 YFSETQ. V lost 5 bases and J lost 4, with 15 bases in between. The CDR3 loop spans 15 amino acids. CDR3 amino acids: CASRLMTGTTGELFF. CDR3 nucleotides: TGCGCCAGCAGACTAATGACAGGAACCACCGGGGAGCTGTTTTTT.

The V call is TRBV27, the J call TRBJ1-6; TRBD1 is a possible D gene (5 bases). The CDR3 length is 16 residues. CDR1 and CDR2 (germline): MNHEY, SMNVEV (reference sequence). V dropped 10 bases and J dropped 6 bases, with 22 bases sitting between them. In DNA form, the CDR3 reads TGTGCCACTCAGGGAAGAGCACTCTTGGGTAATTCACCCCTCCACTTT. Its protein product is CATQGRALLGNSPLHF.

This chain links TRBV19 with TRBJ1-1, with 10 bases identical to TRBD1. The CDR3 sequence is 16 residues long. Germline values: CDR1 LNHDA, CDR2 SQIVND (reference sequence). Trimming removed 6 bases from V and 3 bases from J; junction bases left unmatched: 10. CDR3 amino acids: CASRRGTGVPYTEAFF. The CDR3 DNA is TGTGCCAGTAGGAGGGGGACAGGGGTCCCGTACACTGAAGCTTTCTTT.

This rearrangement joins TRBV24-1 to TRBJ2-1; D may be TRBD2 (5 bases). The length of the CDR3 is 14 residues. Deletions cut 4 bases from V and 12 bases from J, with 18 bases between. From germline, CDR1 is KGHDR and CDR2 SFDVKD. CDR3 bases: TGTGCCACCAGTGACCCAGCCCGTGGAGGTGGGCAGTTCTTC. This encodes CATSDPARGGGQFF.

This clone showed up just once. The DNA for the CDR3 is TGTGCCAGCAGTCGCCAGGGAACTGGAAACACCATATATTTT. Amino acids: CASSRQGTGNTIYF. The chain carries TRBV6-2 or TRBV6-3 and TRBJ1-3; weak D call: TRBD1 (5 bases). Germline CDR1 MNHEY, CDR2 SVGEGT. The CDR3 sequence is 14 residues long. Trimming stripped 5 bases from V and 2 bases from J, with 10 bases between.

This chain connects TRBV15 to TRBJ2-2; D possibly corresponds to TRBD2 (6 bases). This CDR3 comprises 18 residues. The V and J ends lost 0 bases and 7 bases respectively, with 21 bases between them. In germline, CDR1 is LNHNV, CDR2 YYDKDF (reference sequence). The CDR3 protein is CATSRDLATGGNIGELFF. The DNA of the CDR3 is TGTGCCACCAGCAGAGATTTGGCTACCGGGGGTAATATCGGGGAGCTGTTTTTT.

The genes are TRBV2 and TRBJ2-5, with TRBD1 matching 7 bases. Germline V gives CDR1 SNHLY, CDR2 FYNNEI. The CDR3 totals 17 residues. V was clipped by 0 bases and J by 3 bases; unmatched bases: 10. This chain's CDR3 is CASSEARGGPEKETQYF. CDR3 coding DNA: TGTGCCAGCAGTGAAGCGCGAGGGGGCCCCGAGAAAGAGACCCAGTACTTC.

The rearrangement joins TRBV4-1 to TRBJ2-7, with D tentatively TRBD2 (6 bases). The V end was cut by 4 bases, the J end by 5 bases, with 15 bases between. CDR3 size: 14 residues. CDR1 is MGHRA and CDR2 is YSYEKL in the germline V gene. The CDR3 spells CASSLGPGVHEQYF. The CDR3 nucleotides read TGCGCCAGCAGCCTGGGACCGGGGGTCCACGAGCAGTACTTC.

The rearrangement joins TRBV9 to TRBJ2-2, with D uncertain. Germline V gene sequence: CDR1 SGDLS, CDR2 YYNGEE. The V and J ends lost 5 bases and 4 bases respectively, with 6 bases between them. There are 12 residues in the CDR3. The CDR3 loop reads CASSPPTGELFF. The CDR3 coding sequence is TGTGCCAGCAGTCCTCCCACCGGGGAGCTGTTTTTT.

This clone has a single count. The J gene is TRBJ2-5, the V gene TRBV12-5; 7 bases map to TRBD1. V dropped 8 bases and J dropped 3; count of bases not matched to a gene: 3. Looked up from germline, CDR1 is LGHNT and CDR2 is FRNRAP. The CDR3 extends over 12 amino acids. In DNA form, the CDR3 reads TGTGCTAGTAGGGGGCTAGAAGAGACCCAGTACTTC. Translated: CASRGLEETQYF.